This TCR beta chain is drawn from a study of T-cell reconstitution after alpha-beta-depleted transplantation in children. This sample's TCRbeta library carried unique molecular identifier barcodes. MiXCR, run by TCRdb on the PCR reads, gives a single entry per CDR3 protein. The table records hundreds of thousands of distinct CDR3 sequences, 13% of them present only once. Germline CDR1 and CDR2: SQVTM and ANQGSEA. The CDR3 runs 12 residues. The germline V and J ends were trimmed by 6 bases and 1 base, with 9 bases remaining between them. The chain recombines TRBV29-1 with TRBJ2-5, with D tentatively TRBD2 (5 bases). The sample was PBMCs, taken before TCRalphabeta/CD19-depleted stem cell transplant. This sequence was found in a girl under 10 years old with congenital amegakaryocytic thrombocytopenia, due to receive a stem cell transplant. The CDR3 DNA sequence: TGCAGCGTGAGGGTGAGCCAAGAGACCCAGTACTTC. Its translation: CSVRVSQETQYF.